This paragraph covers one T cell receptor beta chain sequence. Its cognate antigen is unknown. The CDR3 length is 16 residues. CDR1 and CDR2 (germline): MNHEY, SVGEGT. V shed 5 bases and J shed 3 bases, with 17 bases lying between them. The sample originates from a study of T cell responses to AZD1222 COVID-19 vaccine. Findings and limits, study-wide: Baseline antibody screening turned up just six or seven seropositive AZD1222 recipients.

Clones were read by immunoSEQ multiplex PCR, and TCRdb kept only the in-frame ones, dropping some. Of some 140,000 clones in the sample, nearly 95% were seen once. The TCR was taken from an adult in good health. The sequenced sample was peripheral blood, obtained on day 0 of AZD1222 vaccination. V and J are TRBV6-2 or TRBV6-3 and TRBJ2-1; TRBD1 might be the D (6 bases). CDR3 in amino acids: CASSTFKRGNYNEQFF. As DNA, the CDR3 is TGTGCCAGCAGTACCTTTAAGAGGGGGAACTACAATGAGCAGTTCTTC.